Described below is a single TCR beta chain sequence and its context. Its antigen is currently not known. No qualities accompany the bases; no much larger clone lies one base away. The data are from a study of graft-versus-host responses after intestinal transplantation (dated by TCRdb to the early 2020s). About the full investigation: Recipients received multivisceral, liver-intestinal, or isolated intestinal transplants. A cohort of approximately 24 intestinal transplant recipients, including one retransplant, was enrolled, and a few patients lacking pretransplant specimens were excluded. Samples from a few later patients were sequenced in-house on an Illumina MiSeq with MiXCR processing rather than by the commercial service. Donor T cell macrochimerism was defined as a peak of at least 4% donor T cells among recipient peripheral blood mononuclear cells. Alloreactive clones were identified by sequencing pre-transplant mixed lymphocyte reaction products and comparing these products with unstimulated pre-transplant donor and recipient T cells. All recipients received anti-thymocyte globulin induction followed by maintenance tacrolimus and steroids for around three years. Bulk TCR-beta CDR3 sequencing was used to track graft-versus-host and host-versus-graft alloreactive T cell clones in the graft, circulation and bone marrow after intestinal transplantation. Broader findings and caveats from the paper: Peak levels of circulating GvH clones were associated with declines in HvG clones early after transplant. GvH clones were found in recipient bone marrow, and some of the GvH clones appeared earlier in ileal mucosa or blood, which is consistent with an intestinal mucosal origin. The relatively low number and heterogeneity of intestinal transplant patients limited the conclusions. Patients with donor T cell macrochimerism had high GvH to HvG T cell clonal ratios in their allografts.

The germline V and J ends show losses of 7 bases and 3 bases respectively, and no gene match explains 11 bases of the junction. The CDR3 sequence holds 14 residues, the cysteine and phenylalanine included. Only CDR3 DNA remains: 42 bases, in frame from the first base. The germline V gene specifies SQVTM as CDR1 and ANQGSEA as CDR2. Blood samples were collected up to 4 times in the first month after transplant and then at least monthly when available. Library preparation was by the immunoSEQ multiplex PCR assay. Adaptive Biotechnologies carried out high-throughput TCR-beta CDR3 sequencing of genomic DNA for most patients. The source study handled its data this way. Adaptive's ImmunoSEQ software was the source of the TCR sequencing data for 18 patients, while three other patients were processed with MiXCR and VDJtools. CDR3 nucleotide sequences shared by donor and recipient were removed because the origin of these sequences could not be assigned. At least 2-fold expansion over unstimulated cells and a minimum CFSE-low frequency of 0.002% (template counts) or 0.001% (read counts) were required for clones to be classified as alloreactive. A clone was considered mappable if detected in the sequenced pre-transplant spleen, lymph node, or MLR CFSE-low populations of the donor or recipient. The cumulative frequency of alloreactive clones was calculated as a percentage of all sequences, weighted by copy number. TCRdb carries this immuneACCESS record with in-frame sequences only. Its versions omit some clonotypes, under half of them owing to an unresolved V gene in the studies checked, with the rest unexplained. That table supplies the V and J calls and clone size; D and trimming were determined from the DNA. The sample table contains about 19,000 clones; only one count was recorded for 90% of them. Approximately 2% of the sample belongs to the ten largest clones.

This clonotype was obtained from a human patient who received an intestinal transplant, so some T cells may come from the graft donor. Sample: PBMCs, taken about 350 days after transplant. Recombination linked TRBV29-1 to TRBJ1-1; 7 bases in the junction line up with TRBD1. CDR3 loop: CSARQGAGYTEAFF. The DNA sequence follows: TGCAGCGCCCGACAGGGAGCAGGGTACACTGAAGCTTTCTTT.